This T cell receptor beta chain is drawn from a study of cytomegalovirus exposure and HLA in healthy donors. Points on this clone: Its antigen remains unidentified.

Regarding the study as a whole: Later on, an analysis tied about 17,000 TCR beta sequences to HLA alleles at 0.05 false discovery rate. It was reportedly the case that the classifier diagnosed cytomegalovirus status with high specificity and sensitivity.

The V end lost 6 bases, the J end lost 0 bases, and 12 bases lay between the germline ends. The CDR3 length is 15 residues. Germline V lookup: CDR1 MNHNS, CDR2 SASEGT. The PCR had 60 Vbeta and 13 Jbeta primers. TCRdb keeps only in-frame clones here, not all; method: immunoSEQ multiplex PCR. The sample contains some 180,000 clones, 77% of which appear only once. Sequences were obtained from PBMCs. This sequence originates from a man between 18 and 29 years old in good health and CMV-seronegative. This rearrangement joins TRBV6-1 to TRBJ1-3; weak D call: TRBD1 (5 bases). CDR3 residues: CASSPQGPSGNTIYF. CDR3 bases: TGTGCCAGCAGCCCCCAGGGCCCCTCTGGAAACACCATATATTTT.